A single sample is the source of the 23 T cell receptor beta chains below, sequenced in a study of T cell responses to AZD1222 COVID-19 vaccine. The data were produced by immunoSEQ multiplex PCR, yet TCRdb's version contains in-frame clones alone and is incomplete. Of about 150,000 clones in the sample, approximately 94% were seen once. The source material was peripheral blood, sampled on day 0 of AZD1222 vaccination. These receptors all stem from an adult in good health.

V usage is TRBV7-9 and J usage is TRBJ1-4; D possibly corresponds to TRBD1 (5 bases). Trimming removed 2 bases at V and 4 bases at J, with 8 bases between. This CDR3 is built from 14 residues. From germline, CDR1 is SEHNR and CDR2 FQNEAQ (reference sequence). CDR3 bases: TGTGCCAGCAGCTTAAGCCAGGGTAATGAAAAACTGTTTTTT. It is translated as CASSLSQGNEKLFF.

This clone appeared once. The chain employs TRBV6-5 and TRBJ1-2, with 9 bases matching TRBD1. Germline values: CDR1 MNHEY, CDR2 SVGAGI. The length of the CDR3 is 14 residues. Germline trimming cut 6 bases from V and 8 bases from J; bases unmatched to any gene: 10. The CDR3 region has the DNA TGTGCCAGCAGACTTTCACAGGGGGCTTGGGGCTACACCTTC. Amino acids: CASRLSQGAWGYTF.

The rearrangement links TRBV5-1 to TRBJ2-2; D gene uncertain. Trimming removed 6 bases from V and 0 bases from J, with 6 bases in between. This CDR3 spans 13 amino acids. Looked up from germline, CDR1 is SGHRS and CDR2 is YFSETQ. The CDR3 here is CASKGANTGELFF. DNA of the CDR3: TGCGCCAGCAAGGGCGCGAACACCGGGGAGCTGTTTTTT.

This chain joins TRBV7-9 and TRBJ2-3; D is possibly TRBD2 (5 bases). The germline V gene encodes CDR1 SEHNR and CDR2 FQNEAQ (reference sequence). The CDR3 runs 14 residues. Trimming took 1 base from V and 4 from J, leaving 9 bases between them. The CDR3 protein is CASSLERGSDTQYF. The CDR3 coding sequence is TGTGCCAGCAGCTTAGAGAGAGGGTCAGATACGCAGTATTTT.

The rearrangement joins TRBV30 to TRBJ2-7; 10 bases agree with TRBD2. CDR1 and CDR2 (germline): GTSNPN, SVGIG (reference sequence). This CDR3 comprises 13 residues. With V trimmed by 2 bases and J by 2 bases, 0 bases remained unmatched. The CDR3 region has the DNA TGTGCCTGGAGTAGCGGGAGGGCCTACGAGCAGTACTTC. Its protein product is CAWSSGRAYEQYF.

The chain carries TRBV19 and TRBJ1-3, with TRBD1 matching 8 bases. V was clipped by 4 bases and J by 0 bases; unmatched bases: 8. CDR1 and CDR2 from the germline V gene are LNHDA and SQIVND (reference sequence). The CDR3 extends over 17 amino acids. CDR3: CASSTQGTGISGNTIYF. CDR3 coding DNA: TGTGCCAGTAGTACGCAAGGGACAGGAATCTCTGGAAACACCATATATTTT.

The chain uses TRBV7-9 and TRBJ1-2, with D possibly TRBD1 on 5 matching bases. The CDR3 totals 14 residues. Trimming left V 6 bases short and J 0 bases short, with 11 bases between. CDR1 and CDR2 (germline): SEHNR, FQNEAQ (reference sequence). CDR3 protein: CASRKGETNYGYTF. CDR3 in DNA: TGTGCCAGCAGGAAAGGGGAGACTAACTATGGCTACACCTTC.

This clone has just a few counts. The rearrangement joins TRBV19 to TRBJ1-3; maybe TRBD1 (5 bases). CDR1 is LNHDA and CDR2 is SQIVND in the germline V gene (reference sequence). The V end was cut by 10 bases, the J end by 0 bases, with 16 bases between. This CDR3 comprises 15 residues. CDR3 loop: CATRPGVFSGNTIYF. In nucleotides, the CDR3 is TGTGCCACCCGACCGGGGGTCTTCTCTGGAAACACCATATATTTT. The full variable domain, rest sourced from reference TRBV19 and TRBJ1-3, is DGGITQSPKYLFRKEGQNVTLSCEQNLNHDAMYWYRQDPGQGLRLIYYSQIVNDFQKGDIAEGYSVSREKKESFPLTVTSAQKNPTAFYLCATRPGVFSGNTIYFGEGSWLTVV.

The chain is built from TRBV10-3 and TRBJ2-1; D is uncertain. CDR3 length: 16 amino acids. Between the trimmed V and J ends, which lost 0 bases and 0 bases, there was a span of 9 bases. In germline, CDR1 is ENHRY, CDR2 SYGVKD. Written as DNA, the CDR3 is TGTGCCATCAGTGAGTCGGCAACCCTCTCCTACAATGAGCAGTTCTTC. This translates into CAISESATLSYNEQFF.

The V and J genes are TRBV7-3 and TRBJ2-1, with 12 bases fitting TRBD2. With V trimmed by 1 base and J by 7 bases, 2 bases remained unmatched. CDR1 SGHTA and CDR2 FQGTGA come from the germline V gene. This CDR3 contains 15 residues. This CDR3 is CASSLRLAGENEQFF. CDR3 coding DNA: TGTGCCAGCAGCTTAAGACTAGCGGGAGAGAATGAGCAGTTCTTC.

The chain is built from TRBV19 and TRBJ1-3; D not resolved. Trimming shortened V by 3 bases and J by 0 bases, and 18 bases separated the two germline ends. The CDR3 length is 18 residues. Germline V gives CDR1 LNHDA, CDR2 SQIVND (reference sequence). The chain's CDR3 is CASSIVGLGTSSGNTIYF. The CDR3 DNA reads TGTGCCAGTAGTATTGTGGGATTGGGAACCAGCTCTGGAAACACCATATATTTT. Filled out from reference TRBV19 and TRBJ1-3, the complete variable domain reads DGGITQSPKYLFRKEGQNVTLSCEQNLNHDAMYWYRQDPGQGLRLIYYSQIVNDFQKGDIAEGYSVSREKKESFPLTVTSAQKNPTAFYLCASSIVGLGTSSGNTIYFGEGSWLTVV.

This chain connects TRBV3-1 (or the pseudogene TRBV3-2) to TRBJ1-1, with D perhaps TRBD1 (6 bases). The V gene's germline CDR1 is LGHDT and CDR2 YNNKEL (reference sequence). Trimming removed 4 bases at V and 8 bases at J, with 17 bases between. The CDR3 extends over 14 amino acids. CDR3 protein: CASSPIGGTGEAFF. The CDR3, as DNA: TGTGCCAGCAGCCCCATAGGGGGGACCGGAGAAGCTTTCTTT.

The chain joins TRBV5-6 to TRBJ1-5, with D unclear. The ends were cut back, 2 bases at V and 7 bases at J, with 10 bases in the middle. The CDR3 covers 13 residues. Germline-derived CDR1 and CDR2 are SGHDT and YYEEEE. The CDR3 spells CASSFSRAQPQHF. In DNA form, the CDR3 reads TGTGCCAGCAGCTTTTCCCGGGCCCAGCCCCAGCATTTT.

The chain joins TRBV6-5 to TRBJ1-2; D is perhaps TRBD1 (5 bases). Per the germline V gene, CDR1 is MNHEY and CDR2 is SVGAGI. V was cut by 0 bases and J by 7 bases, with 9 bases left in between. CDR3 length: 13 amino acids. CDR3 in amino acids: CASSYSGTGGYTF. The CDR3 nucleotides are TGTGCCAGCAGTTACTCAGGGACGGGTGGCTACACCTTC.

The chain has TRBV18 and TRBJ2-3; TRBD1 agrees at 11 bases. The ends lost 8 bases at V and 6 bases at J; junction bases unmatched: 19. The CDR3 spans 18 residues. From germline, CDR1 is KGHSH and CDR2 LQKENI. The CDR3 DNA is TGTGCCAGCCGTCGGACAGGGGGCGCGCCCTTGGGAGGTGATACGCAGTATTTT. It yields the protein CASRRTGGAPLGGDTQYF.

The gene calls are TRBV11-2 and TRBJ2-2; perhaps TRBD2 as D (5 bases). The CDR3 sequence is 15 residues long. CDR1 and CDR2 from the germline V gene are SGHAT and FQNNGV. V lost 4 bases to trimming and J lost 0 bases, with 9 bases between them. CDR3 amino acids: CASSYWTANTGELFF. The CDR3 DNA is TGTGCCAGCAGCTATTGGACTGCGAACACCGGGGAGCTGTTTTTT.

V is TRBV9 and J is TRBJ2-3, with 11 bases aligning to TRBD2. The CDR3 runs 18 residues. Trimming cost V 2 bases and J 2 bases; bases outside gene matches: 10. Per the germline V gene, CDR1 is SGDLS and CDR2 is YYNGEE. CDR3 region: CASSVYPGTSGFTDTQYF. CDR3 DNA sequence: TGTGCCAGCAGCGTCTACCCAGGGACTAGCGGATTCACAGATACGCAGTATTTT.

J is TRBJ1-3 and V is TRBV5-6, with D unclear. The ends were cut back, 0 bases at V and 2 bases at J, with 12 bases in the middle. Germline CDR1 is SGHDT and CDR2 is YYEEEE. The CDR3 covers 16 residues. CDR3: CASSLDSGTAGNTIYF. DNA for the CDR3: TGTGCCAGCAGCTTGGATTCGGGTACGGCTGGAAACACCATATATTTT. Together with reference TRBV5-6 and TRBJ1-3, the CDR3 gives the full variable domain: DAGVTQSPTHLIKTRGQQVTLRCSPKSGHDTVSWYQQALGQGPQFIFQYYEEEERQRGNFPDRFSGHQFPNYSSELNVNALLLGDSALYLCASSLDSGTAGNTIYFGEGSWLTVV.

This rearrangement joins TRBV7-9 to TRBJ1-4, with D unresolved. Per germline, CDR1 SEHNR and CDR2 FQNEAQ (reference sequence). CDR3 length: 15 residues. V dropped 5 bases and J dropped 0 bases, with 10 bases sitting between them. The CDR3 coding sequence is TGTGCCAGCAGCCCCCCGACTACAACTAATGAAAAACTGTTTTTT. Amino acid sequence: CASSPPTTTNEKLFF. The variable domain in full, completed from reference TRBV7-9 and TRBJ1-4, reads DTGVSQNPRHKITKRGQNVTFRCDPISEHNRLYWYRQTLGQGPEFLTYFQNEAQLEKSRLLSDRFSAERPKGSFSTLEIQRTEQGDSAMYLCASSPPTTTNEKLFFGSGTQLSVL.

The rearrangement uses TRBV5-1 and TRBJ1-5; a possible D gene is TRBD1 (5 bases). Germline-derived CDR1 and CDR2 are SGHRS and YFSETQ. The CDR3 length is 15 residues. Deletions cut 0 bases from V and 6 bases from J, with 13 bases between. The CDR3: CASSLGPGRVQPQHF. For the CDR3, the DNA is TGCGCCAGCAGCTTGGGTCCAGGGAGAGTTCAGCCCCAGCATTTT.

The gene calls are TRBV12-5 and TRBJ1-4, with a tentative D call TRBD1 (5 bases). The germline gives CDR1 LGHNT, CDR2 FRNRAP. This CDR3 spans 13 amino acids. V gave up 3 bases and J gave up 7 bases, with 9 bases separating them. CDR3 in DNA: TGTGCTAGTGGTTTTACCGGGGGTGAAAAACTGTTTTTT. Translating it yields CASGFTGGEKLFF.

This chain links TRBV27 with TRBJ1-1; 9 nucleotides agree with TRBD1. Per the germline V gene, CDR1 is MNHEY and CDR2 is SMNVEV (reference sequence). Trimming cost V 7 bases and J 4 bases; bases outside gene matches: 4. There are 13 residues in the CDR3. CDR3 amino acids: CASKTGGPTEAFF. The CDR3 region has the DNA TGTGCCAGCAAAACAGGGGGCCCCACTGAAGCTTTCTTT.

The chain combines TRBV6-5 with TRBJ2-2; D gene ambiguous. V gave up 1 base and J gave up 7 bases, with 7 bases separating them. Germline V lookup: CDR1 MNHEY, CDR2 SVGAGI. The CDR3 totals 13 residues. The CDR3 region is CASSYLGSGELFF. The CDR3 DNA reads TGTGCCAGCAGTTACTTAGGAAGCGGGGAGCTGTTTTTT.